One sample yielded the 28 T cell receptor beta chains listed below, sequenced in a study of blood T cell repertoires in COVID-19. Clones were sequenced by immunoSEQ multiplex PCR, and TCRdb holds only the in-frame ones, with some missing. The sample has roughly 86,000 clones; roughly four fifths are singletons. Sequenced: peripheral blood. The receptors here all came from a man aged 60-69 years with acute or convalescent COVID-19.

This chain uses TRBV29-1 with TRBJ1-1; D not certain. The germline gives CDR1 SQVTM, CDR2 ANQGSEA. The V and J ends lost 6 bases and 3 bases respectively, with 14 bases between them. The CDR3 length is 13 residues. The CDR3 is CSVTGGSDTEAFF. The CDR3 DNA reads TGCAGCGTCACGGGAGGGTCGGACACTGAAGCTTTCTTT.

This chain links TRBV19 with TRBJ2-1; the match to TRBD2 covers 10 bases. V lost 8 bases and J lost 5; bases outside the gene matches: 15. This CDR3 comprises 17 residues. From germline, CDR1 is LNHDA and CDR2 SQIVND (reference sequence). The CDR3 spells CASREVAGGRRNNEQFF. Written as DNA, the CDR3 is TGTGCCAGTCGGGAGGTAGCGGGGGGCCGGCGCAACAATGAGCAGTTCTTC.

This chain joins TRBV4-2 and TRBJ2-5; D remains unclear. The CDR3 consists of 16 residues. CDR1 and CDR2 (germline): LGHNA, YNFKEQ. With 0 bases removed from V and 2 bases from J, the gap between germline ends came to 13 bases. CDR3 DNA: TGTGCCAGCAGCCAAGAAGTAGAACTTGTTCAAGAGACCCAGTACTTC. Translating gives CASSQEVELVQETQYF.

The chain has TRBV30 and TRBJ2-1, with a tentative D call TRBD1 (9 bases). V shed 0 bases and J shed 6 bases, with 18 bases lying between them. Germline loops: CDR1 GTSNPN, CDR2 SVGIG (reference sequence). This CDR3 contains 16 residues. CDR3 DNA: TGTGCCTGGAGTGTATTAGCGGGACAGGGAAGCAATGAGCAGTTCTTC. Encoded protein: CAWSVLAGQGSNEQFF.

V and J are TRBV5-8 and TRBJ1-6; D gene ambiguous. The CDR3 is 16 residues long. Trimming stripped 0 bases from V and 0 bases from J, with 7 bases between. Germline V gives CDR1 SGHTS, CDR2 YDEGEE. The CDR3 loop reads CASSLARGSYNSPLHF. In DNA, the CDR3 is TGTGCCAGCAGCTTGGCCCGGGGCTCCTATAATTCACCCCTCCACTTT.

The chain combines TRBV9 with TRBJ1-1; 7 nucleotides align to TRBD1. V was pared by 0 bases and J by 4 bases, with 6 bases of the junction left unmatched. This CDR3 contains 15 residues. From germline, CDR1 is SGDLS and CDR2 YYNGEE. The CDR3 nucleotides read TGTGCCAGCAGCGTAGCGGCAGGGGGAATCACTGAAGCTTTCTTT. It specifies CASSVAAGGITEAFF.

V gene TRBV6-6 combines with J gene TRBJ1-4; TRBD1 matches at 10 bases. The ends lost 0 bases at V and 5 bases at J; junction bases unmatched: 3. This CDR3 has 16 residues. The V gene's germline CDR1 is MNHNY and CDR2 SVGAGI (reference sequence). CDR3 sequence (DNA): TGTGCCAGCAGTTACTCTCCGGGACAGGGGAATGAAAAACTGTTTTTT. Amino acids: CASSYSPGQGNEKLFF.

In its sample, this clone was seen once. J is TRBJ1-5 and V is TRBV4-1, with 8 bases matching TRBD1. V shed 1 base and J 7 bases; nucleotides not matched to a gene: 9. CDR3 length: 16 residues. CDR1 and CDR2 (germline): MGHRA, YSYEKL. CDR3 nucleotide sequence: TGCGCCAGCAGCCAAGGTTCTCGGACAGGGCGACAGCCCCAGCATTTT. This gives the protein CASSQGSRTGRQPQHF.

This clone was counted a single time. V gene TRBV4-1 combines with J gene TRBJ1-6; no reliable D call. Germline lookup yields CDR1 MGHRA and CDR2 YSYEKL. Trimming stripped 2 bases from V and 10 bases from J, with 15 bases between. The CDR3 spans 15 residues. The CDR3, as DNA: TGCGCCAGCAGCCAAATTTCGGCCCCTAGGTCACCCCTCCACTTT. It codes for CASSQISAPRSPLHF.

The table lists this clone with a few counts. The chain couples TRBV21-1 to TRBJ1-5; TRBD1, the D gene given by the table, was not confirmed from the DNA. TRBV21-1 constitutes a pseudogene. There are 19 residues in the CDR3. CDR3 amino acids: CASSKGGDRDSYSNQPQHF. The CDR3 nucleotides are TGTGCCAGCAGCAAAGGAGGGGACAGGGATAGTTATAGCAATCAGCCCCAGCATTTT.

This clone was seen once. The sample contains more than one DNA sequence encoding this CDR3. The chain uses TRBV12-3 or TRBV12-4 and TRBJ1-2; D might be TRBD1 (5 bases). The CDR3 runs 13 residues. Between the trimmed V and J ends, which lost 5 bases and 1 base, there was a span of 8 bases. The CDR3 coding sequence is TGTGCCAGCAGTCTCGACAGTAACTATGGCTACACCTTC. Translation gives CASSLDSNYGYTF.

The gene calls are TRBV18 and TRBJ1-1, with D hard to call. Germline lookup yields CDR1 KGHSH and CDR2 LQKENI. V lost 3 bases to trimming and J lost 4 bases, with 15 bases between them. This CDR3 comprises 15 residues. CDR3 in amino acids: CASSPPPATGTEAFF. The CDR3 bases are TGTGCCAGCTCACCCCCACCGGCAACGGGCACTGAAGCTTTCTTT.

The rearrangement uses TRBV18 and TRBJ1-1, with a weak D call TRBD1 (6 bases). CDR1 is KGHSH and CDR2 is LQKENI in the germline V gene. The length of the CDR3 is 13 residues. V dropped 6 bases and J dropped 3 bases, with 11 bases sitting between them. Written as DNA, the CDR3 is TGTGCCAGCTCTCTAGACAGGTACACTGAAGCTTTCTTT. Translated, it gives CASSLDRYTEAFF. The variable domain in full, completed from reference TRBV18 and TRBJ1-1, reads NAGVMQNPRHLVRRRGQEARLRCSPMKGHSHVYWYRQLPEEGLKFMVYLQKENIIDESGMPKERFSAEFPKEGPSILRIQQVVRGDSAAYFCASSLDRYTEAFFGQGTRLTVV.

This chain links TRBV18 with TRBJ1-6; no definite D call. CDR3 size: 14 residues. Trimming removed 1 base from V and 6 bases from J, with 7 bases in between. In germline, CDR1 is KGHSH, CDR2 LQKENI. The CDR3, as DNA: TGTGCCAGCTCACCACGGGAGGGTAATTCACCCCTCCACTTT. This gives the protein CASSPREGNSPLHF.

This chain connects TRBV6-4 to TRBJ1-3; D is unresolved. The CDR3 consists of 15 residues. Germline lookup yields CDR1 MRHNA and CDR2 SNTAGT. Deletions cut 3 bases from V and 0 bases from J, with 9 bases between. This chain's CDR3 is CASSENSGSGNTIYF. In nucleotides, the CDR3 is TGTGCCAGCAGTGAAAACTCTGGCTCTGGAAACACCATATATTTT.

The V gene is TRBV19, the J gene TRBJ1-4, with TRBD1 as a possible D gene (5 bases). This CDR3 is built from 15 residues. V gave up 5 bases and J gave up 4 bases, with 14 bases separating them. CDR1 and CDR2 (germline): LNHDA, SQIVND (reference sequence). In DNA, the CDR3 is TGTGCCAGTAGTCCCACCCAGGGTCATAATGAAAAACTGTTTTTT. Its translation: CASSPTQGHNEKLFF. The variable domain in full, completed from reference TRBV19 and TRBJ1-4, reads DGGITQSPKYLFRKEGQNVTLSCEQNLNHDAMYWYRQDPGQGLRLIYYSQIVNDFQKGDIAEGYSVSREKKESFPLTVTSAQKNPTAFYLCASSPTQGHNEKLFFGSGTQLSVL.

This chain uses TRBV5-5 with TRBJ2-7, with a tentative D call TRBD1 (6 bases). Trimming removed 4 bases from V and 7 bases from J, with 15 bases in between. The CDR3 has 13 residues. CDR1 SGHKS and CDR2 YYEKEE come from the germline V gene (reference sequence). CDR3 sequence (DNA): TGTGCCAGCAGCAGGGACACGTCGCCAGAGCAGTACTTC. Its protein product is CASSRDTSPEQYF.

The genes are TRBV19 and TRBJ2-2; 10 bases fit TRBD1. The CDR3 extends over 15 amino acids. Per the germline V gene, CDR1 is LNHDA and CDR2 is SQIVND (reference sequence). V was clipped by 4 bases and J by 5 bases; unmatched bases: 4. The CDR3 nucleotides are TGTGCCAGTAGTACGGGACAGGGGCGGACCGGGGAGCTGTTTTTT. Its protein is CASSTGQGRTGELFF.

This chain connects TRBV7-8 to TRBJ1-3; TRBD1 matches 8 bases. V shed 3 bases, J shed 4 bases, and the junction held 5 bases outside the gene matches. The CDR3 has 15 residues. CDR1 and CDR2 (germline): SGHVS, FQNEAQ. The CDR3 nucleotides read TGTGCCAGCAGCTTGTCTAGGACAGGGGGAAACACCATATATTTT. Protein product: CASSLSRTGGNTIYF.

The CDR3 sequence is CSADGLSGTSSHEQYF. Written as DNA, the CDR3 is TGCAGCGCCGATGGACTGTCCGGGACTAGCAGCCACGAGCAGTACTTC. This sequence joins TRBV29-1 and TRBJ2-7; 9 positions agree with TRBD2. This CDR3 has 16 amino acids. Germline-derived CDR1 and CDR2 are SQVTM and ANQGSEA. The V segment lost 7 bases and the J segment 5 bases; nucleotides outside the gene matches: 18.

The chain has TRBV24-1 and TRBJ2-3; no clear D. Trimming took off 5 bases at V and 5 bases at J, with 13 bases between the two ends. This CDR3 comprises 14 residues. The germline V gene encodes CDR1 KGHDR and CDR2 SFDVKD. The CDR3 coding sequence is TGTGCCACCAGTGCCCTTGGCCATCGAGATACGCAGTATTTT. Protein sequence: CATSALGHRDTQYF.

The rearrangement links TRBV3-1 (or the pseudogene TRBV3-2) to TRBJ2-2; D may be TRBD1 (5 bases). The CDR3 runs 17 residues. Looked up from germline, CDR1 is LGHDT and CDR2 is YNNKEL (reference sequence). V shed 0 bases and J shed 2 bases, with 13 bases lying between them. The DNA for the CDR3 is TGTGCCAGCAGCCAAGATTACTGGACAATAAACACCGGGGAGCTGTTTTTT. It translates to CASSQDYWTINTGELFF.

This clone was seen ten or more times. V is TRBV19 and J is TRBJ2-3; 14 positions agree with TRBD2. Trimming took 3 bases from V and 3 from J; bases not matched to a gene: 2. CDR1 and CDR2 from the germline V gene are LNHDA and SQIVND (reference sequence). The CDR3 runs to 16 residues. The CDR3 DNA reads TGTGCCAGTAGTATGGGACTAGCGGGGGCAACAGATACGCAGTATTTT. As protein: CASSMGLAGATDTQYF.

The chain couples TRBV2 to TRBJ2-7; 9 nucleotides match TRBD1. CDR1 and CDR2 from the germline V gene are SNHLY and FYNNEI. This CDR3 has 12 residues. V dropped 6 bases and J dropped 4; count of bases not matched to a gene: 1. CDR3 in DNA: TGTGCCAGCAGGACAGGGGGTTACGAGCAGTACTTC. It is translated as CASRTGGYEQYF.

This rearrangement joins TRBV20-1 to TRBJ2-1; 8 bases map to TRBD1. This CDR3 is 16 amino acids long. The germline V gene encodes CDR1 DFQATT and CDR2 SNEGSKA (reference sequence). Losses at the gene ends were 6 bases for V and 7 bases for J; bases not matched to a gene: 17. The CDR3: CSASLFVTGDFNEQFF. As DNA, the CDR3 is TGCAGTGCCAGTCTATTTGTGACAGGGGATTTTAATGAGCAGTTCTTC.

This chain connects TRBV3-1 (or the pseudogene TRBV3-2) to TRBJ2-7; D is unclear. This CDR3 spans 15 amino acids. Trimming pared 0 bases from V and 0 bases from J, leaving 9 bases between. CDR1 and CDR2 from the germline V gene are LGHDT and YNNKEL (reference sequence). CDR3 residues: CASSQDLFSSYEQYF. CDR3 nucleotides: TGTGCCAGCAGCCAAGATCTCTTCAGCTCCTACGAGCAGTACTTC.

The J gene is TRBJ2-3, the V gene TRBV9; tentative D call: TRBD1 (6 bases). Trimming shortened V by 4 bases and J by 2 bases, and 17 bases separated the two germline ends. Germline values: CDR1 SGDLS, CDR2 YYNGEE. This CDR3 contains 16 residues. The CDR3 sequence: CASSPRGHGLTDTQYF. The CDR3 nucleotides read TGTGCCAGCAGCCCTCGGGGACACGGACTCACAGATACGCAGTATTTT.

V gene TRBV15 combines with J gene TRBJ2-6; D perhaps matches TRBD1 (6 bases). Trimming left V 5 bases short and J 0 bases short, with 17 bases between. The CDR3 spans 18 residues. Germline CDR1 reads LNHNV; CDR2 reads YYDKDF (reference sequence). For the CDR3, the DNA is TGTGCCACCAGCGCGCGCAGACAGGCGTCCTCTGGGGCCAACGTCCTGACTTTC. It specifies CATSARRQASSGANVLTF.